Below are 13 T cell receptor beta chains sequenced from a single sample in a study of T-cell memory formation after mild COVID-19. TCRdb passed the 5' RACE reads through MiXCR, listing each CDR3 protein once. Of roughly 400,000 distinct CDR3 sequences in the sample, roughly a quarter were seen once. The sample comprised PBMCs or a T cell subset sorted from them (not recorded which). These receptors all stem from an adult woman who had mild COVID-19 (a few samples of this study predate the infection). Cell type and time point are not known.

This clonotype was recorded at least ten times. The J gene is TRBJ2-7, the V gene TRBV6-5; 9 bases agree with TRBD1. J lost 11 bases, V lost 7 bases, and 18 bases had no gene match. This CDR3 region has 15 residues. CDR1 and CDR2 (germline): MNHEY, SVGAGI. For the CDR3, the DNA is TGTGCCAGCAACGGGCAAACCGGGACAGGGAGAGGAGAGTACTTC. Amino acid sequence: CASNGQTGTGRGEYF.

This clonotype was counted ten times or more. The J gene is TRBJ2-1, the V gene TRBV6-2 or TRBV6-3, with D perhaps TRBD2 (6 bases). Germline V gene sequence: CDR1 MNHEY, CDR2 SVGEGT. V dropped 1 base and J dropped 10 bases, with 20 bases sitting between them. The CDR3 runs to 16 residues. This CDR3 is CASSYYGAGRELEQFF. CDR3 in DNA: TGTGCCAGCAGTTACTACGGGGCGGGAAGGGAATTGGAGCAGTTCTTC.

This clonotype has a handful of counts. The J gene is TRBJ1-4, the V gene TRBV12-3 or TRBV12-4, with D tentatively TRBD1 (5 bases). The CDR3 spans 13 residues. Trimming left V 3 bases short and J 6 bases short, with 8 bases between. In DNA, the CDR3 is TGTGCCAGCAGTTTGACAGATTATGAAAAACTGTTTTTT. This codes for CASSLTDYEKLFF.

This clonotype occurred a few times. The J gene is TRBJ2-1, the V gene TRBV15; 8 bases map to TRBD1. This CDR3 has 15 residues. The trim removed 1 base at V and 3 bases at J, leaving 2 bases unmatched. Germline V gene lookup returns CDR1 LNHNV and CDR2 YYDKDF (reference sequence). The CDR3 loop reads CATSRGQGIYNEQFF. In nucleotides, the CDR3 is TGTGCCACCAGCAGAGGACAGGGGATCTACAATGAGCAGTTCTTC.

With respect to this clonotype: At one end the junction does not follow the germline gene, possibly because of a read error. The chain employs TRBV5-1 and TRBJ2-2; 8 bases agree with TRBD2. The CDR3 is 13 residues long. Germline assignment: CDR1 SGHRS and CDR2 YFSETQ. In DNA form, the CDR3 reads TGCGCCAGTTATAGCGGGGTCACCGTGGAGCTGTTTTTT. Translating it yields CASYSGVTVELFF.

V usage is TRBV25-1 and J usage is TRBJ2-5; perhaps TRBD2 as D (6 bases). Germline loops: CDR1 MGHDK, CDR2 SYGVNS. The CDR3 consists of 15 residues. The V end was cut by 4 bases, the J end by 5 bases, with 17 bases between. In DNA, the CDR3 is TGTGCCAGCAGTGCTCTCAGCTACCGGGGGGAGACCCAGTACTTC. Encoded protein: CASSALSYRGETQYF.

The chain joins TRBV6-2 or TRBV6-3 to TRBJ1-5, with D uncertain. In germline, CDR1 is MNHEY, CDR2 SVGEGT. Trimming left V 0 bases short and J 5 bases short, with 11 bases between. This CDR3 has 15 residues. The CDR3, as DNA: TGTGCCAGCAGTTACTCGGGGTCAGGATATCAGCCCCAGCATTTT. Protein sequence: CASSYSGSGYQPQHF.

The rearrangement links TRBV15 to TRBJ2-5; D remains ambiguous. The CDR3 is 13 residues long. CDR1 is LNHNV and CDR2 is YYDKDF in the germline V gene (reference sequence). V lost 2 bases and J lost 5, with 9 bases in between. This chain's CDR3 is CATSRTTGETQYF. The CDR3 coding sequence is TGTGCCACCAGCAGAACTACGGGCGAGACCCAGTACTTC.

V usage is TRBV20-1 and J usage is TRBJ2-1, with TRBD2 matching 13 bases. The CDR3 sequence is 14 residues long. CDR1 DFQATT and CDR2 SNEGSKA come from the germline V gene (reference sequence). Trimming at V came to 6 bases and at J to 6 bases, leaving 5 bases not matched to a gene. The CDR3 sequence: CSAPGLAGANEQFF. CDR3 bases: TGCAGTGCCCCAGGACTAGCGGGAGCCAATGAGCAGTTCTTC.

The chain has TRBV4-3 and TRBJ2-2, with TRBD2 matching 14 bases. Germline V gives CDR1 LGHNA, CDR2 YSLEER. The trim removed 3 bases at V and 8 bases at J, leaving 2 bases unmatched. The CDR3 spans 15 residues. The CDR3 DNA follows: TGCGCCAGCAGCCAGGGGACTAGCGGGAGAGGGGAGCTGTTTTTT. This codes for CASSQGTSGRGELFF.

The sample holds a few counts of this clonotype. V gene TRBV5-4 combines with J gene TRBJ1-2; possible D gene TRBD1, 5 bases. Germline CDR1 and CDR2: SGHNT and YYREEE (reference sequence). The CDR3 spans 14 residues. Deletions cut 0 bases from V and 8 bases from J, with 14 bases between. The CDR3 bases are TGTGCCAGCAGCTTGGCGGGGACCATACGAGGCTACACCTTC. Translating gives CASSLAGTIRGYTF.

The rearrangement joins TRBV29-1 to TRBJ2-4, with 8 bases identical to TRBD1. Germline values: CDR1 SQVTM, CDR2 ANQGSEA. Trimming cost V 6 bases and J 0 bases; bases outside gene matches: 4. This CDR3 is built from 14 residues. The CDR3, as DNA: TGCAGCGTCGGACAGGGTTTAGCCAAAAACATTCAGTACTTC. Translation: CSVGQGLAKNIQYF.

The rearrangement uses TRBV6-2 or TRBV6-3 and TRBJ2-7, with D uncertain. The germline V gene has CDR1 MNHEY and CDR2 SVGEGT. The V gene lost 0 bases and the J gene lost 2 bases, with 8 bases spanning the gap. CDR3 length equals 14 residues. CDR3 loop: CASSYSRRTYEQYF. DNA of the CDR3: TGTGCCAGCAGTTACTCGAGACGAACCTACGAGCAGTACTTC.